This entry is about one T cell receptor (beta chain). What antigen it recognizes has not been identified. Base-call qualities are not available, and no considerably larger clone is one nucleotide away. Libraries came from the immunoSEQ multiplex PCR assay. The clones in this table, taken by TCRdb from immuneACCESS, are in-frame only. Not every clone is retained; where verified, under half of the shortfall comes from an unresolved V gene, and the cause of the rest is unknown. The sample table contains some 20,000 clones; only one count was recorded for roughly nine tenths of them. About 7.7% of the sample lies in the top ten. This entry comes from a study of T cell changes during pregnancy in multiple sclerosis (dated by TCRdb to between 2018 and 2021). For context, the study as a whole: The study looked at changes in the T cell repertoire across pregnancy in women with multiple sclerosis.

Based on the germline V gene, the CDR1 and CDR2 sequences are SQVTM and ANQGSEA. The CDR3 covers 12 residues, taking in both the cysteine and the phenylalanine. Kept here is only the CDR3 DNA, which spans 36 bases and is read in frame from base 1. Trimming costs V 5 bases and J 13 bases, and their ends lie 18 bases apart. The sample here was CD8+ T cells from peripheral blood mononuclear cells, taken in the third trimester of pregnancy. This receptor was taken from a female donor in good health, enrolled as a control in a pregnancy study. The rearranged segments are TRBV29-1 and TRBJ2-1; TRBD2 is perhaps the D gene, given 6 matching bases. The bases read TGCAGCGTTAAACGGGACTTTTTGGGACAGTTCTTC. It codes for CSVKRDFLGQFF.